This passage covers 27 T cell receptor beta chains from one sample sequenced in a study of blood T cell repertoires in COVID-19. Profiled with immunoSEQ multiplex PCR; TCRdb holds only in-frame clones, not every one. Of some 490,000 clones in the sample, 70% to 90% are singletons; the top ten hold about 3.2%. The sequencing sample was made of peripheral blood. Source of these receptors: a human donor in a cohort sampled during active COVID-19.

The rearrangement uses TRBV19 and TRBJ2-1; the match to TRBD2 covers 14 bases. CDR1 is LNHDA and CDR2 is SQIVND in the germline V gene (reference sequence). V trimming: 7 bases; J trimming: 7 bases; junction bases outside the gene matches: 6. This CDR3 comprises 15 residues. The CDR3 here is CASTLGLAGVNEQFF. CDR3 nucleotide sequence: TGTGCCAGTACTCTGGGACTAGCGGGAGTTAATGAGCAGTTCTTC.

The chain carries TRBV30 and TRBJ1-6; weak D call: TRBD1 (6 bases). CDR1 and CDR2 (germline): GTSNPN, SVGIG (reference sequence). Trimming took off 4 bases at V and 5 bases at J, with 9 bases between the two ends. The CDR3 spans 13 residues. The CDR3 DNA follows: TGTGCCTGGACGAGGACAGATAATTCACCCCTCCACTTT. Translation gives CAWTRTDNSPLHF.

The chain employs TRBV7-2 and TRBJ2-4; 13 bases line up with TRBD2. After removal of 1 base from V and 0 bases from J, the junction contained 6 bases not matched to a gene. Germline loops: CDR1 SGHTA, CDR2 FQGNSA. This CDR3 contains 19 residues. The CDR3 DNA sequence: TGTGCCAGCAGCTTAGAGACTAGCGGGGGGACCCTAGCCAAAAACATTCAGTACTTC. Protein sequence: CASSLETSGGTLAKNIQYF.

The V and J genes are TRBV14 and TRBJ1-6, with unresolved D. V was trimmed by 0 bases and J by 10 bases, leaving 13 bases between them. This CDR3 comprises 15 residues. CDR1 and CDR2 (germline): SGHDN, FVKESK. CDR3 sequence (DNA): TGTGCCAGCAGCCAAGAAAGCCCTATCTTGTCACCCCTCCACTTT. The encoded protein is CASSQESPILSPLHF.

The rearrangement links TRBV28 to TRBJ2-3, with D perhaps matching TRBD1 (5 bases). CDR3 length: 14 residues. Trimming cost V 0 bases and J 4 bases, with 8 bases left between them. The germline CDR1 and CDR2 sequences are MDHEN and SYDVKM. CDR3 sequence reads: CASSLWGRADTQYF. CDR3 nucleotide sequence: TGTGCCAGCAGTTTATGGGGGCGCGCAGATACGCAGTATTTT.

The chain combines TRBV6-2 or TRBV6-3 with TRBJ2-5, with TRBD2 matching 8 bases. V gave up 0 bases and J gave up 5 bases; unmatched junction bases: 5. The CDR3 totals 15 residues. CDR1 MNHEY and CDR2 SVGEGT come from the germline V gene. The CDR3: CASSYSAGERETQYF. The CDR3 DNA reads as TGTGCCAGCAGTTACTCAGCGGGAGAACGCGAGACCCAGTACTTC.

The chain recombines TRBV5-4 with TRBJ2-3; a weak D match, TRBD1 (5 bases). V lost 3 bases and J 0 bases, leaving 11 bases between the germline ends. Germline V gives CDR1 SGHNT, CDR2 YYREEE (reference sequence). The CDR3 is 15 residues long. CDR3 DNA sequence: TGTGCCAGCAGCTCCCGACAGATTAGCACAGATACGCAGTATTTT. This encodes CASSSRQISTDTQYF.

V usage is TRBV19 and J usage is TRBJ2-7; 10 bases align to TRBD2. V shed 5 bases and J 7 bases; nucleotides not matched to a gene: 5. This CDR3 has 13 residues. In germline, CDR1 is LNHDA, CDR2 SQIVND (reference sequence). Here the CDR3 reads CASSPELAGEQYF. CDR3 coding DNA: TGTGCCAGTAGTCCGGAACTAGCGGGAGAGCAGTACTTC. Together with reference TRBV19 and TRBJ2-7, the CDR3 gives the full variable domain: DGGITQSPKYLFRKEGQNVTLSCEQNLNHDAMYWYRQDPGQGLRLIYYSQIVNDFQKGDIAEGYSVSREKKESFPLTVTSAQKNPTAFYLCASSPELAGEQYFGPGTRLTVT.

The chain uses TRBV19 and TRBJ2-1; 8 bases match TRBD2. The CDR3 totals 18 residues. V was pared by 3 bases and J by 10 bases, with 20 bases of the junction left unmatched. Germline V gene lookup returns CDR1 LNHDA and CDR2 SQIVND (reference sequence). The CDR3 here is CASSIPPRAGAPGREQFF. The CDR3 nucleotides are TGTGCCAGTAGTATCCCCCCTAGAGCGGGAGCGCCAGGGAGGGAGCAGTTCTTC.

The chain is built from TRBV10-3 and TRBJ2-7, with 12 bases identical to TRBD2. Germline trimming cut 0 bases from V and 2 bases from J; bases unmatched to any gene: 5. Per germline, CDR1 ENHRY and CDR2 SYGVKD. This CDR3 comprises 17 residues. The chain's CDR3 is CAISESGLAGGAYEQYF. CDR3 nucleotides: TGTGCCATCAGTGAGTCGGGGCTAGCGGGAGGGGCCTACGAGCAGTACTTC.

The chain is built from TRBV9 and TRBJ2-7, with a tentative D call TRBD2 (5 bases). Between the trimmed V and J ends, which lost 0 bases and 0 bases, there was a span of 13 bases. Germline CDR1 and CDR2: SGDLS and YYNGEE. The CDR3 covers 16 residues. The CDR3 sequence: CASSVGSEDLSYEQYF. CDR3 bases: TGTGCCAGCAGCGTAGGATCGGAGGACCTCTCCTACGAGCAGTACTTC.

In its sample, this clone was seen once. Distinct nucleotide sequences in the sample also encode this CDR3. The genes are TRBV7-2 and TRBJ2-1; 9 positions match TRBD2. V gave up 5 bases and J gave up 7 bases; unmatched junction bases: 6. The CDR3 is 14 amino acids. Germline CDR1 reads SGHTA; CDR2 reads FQGNSA. CDR3 sequence: CASSLGLAGNEQFF. The CDR3, as DNA: TGTGCCAGCAGCCTAGGTCTAGCGGGAAATGAGCAGTTCTTC.

The table lists this clone with a count of one. Other DNA sequences within the sample encode an identical CDR3. The V and J genes are TRBV5-1 and TRBJ2-3; 12 nucleotides agree with TRBD2. The CDR3 has 15 amino acids. V was pared by 4 bases and J by 3 bases, with 3 bases of the junction left unmatched. Germline V lookup: CDR1 SGHRS, CDR2 YFSETQ. The CDR3 loop reads CASSPGLAGTDTQYF. CDR3 coding DNA: TGCGCCAGCAGCCCCGGACTAGCGGGAACAGATACGCAGTATTTT.

This chain joins TRBV27 and TRBJ2-4; the match to TRBD1 covers 8 bases. The CDR3 has 19 amino acids. V trimming: 6 bases; J trimming: 3 bases; junction bases outside the gene matches: 19. Germline-derived CDR1 and CDR2 are MNHEY and SMNVEV (reference sequence). CDR3 sequence reads: CASSSPDRAFVGSKNIQYF. CDR3 DNA sequence: TGTGCCAGCAGCTCCCCGGACAGGGCCTTCGTCGGGAGCAAAAACATTCAGTACTTC.

A remark on this clone: A read error may produce the germline difference seen at one junction end. The genes are TRBV7-7 and TRBJ2-1; TRBD2 matches at 15 bases. CDR3 size: 16 residues. The germline V gene encodes CDR1 SSHAT and CDR2 FNYEAQ (reference sequence). This CDR3 reads CASSVGLAGGVDEQFF. The CDR3 region has the DNA TGTGCTAGCAGCGTCGGACTAGCGGGAGGGGTGGATGAGCAGTTCTTC.

CDR3 sequence (DNA): TGTGCCAGCAGCATCGGGTCCCCTCCATCGGGCTACACCTTC. Its translation is CASSIGSPPSGYTF. The chain employs TRBV28 and TRBJ1-2, with unresolved D. V lost 6 bases and J lost 8, with 19 bases in between. The CDR3 totals 14 residues. Germline lookup yields CDR1 MDHEN and CDR2 SYDVKM.

The rearrangement links TRBV18 to TRBJ1-2; D possibly corresponds to TRBD1 (5 bases). Trimming stripped 3 bases from V and 2 bases from J, with 13 bases between. Germline-derived CDR1 and CDR2 are KGHSH and LQKENI. The CDR3 is 15 residues long. In DNA, the CDR3 is TGTGCCAGCTCACCGGGGCCCGAGGTAAACTATGGCTACACCTTC. Encoded protein: CASSPGPEVNYGYTF.

This chain uses TRBV28 with TRBJ2-7, with 8 positions matching TRBD1. Germline CDR1 MDHEN, CDR2 SYDVKM. The CDR3 length is 16 residues. Trimming at V came to 3 bases and at J to 2 bases, leaving 9 bases not matched to a gene. The CDR3 reads CASSFSTGTGPYEQYF. Written as DNA, the CDR3 is TGTGCCAGCAGTTTCTCCACCGGGACAGGTCCCTACGAGCAGTACTTC.

This chain connects TRBV18 to TRBJ2-5; 7 bases align to TRBD2. Germline CDR1 reads KGHSH; CDR2 reads LQKENI. The CDR3 covers 14 residues. The V and J ends lost 3 bases and 3 bases, in that order; junction bases with no gene match: 4. This CDR3 reads CASSPLAAEETQYF. DNA for the CDR3: TGTGCCAGCTCACCGCTAGCGGCCGAAGAGACCCAGTACTTC.

This chain links TRBV27 with TRBJ2-7; no clear D gene. Per the germline V gene, CDR1 is MNHEY and CDR2 is SMNVEV (reference sequence). V was clipped by 5 bases and J by 0 bases, with 8 bases between them. The CDR3 spans 13 residues. This CDR3 is CASSPRSSYEQYF. CDR3 bases: TGTGCCAGCAGTCCTCGGAGCTCCTACGAGCAGTACTTC.

V gene TRBV2 combines with J gene TRBJ2-7, with D tentatively TRBD1 (7 bases). V was shortened by 7 bases and J by 4 bases, with 14 bases between the two germline ends. CDR1 and CDR2 from the germline V gene are SNHLY and FYNNEI. The length of the CDR3 is 13 residues. This CDR3 reads CASKEGQKYEQYF. The CDR3 DNA is TGTGCCAGCAAGGAGGGACAGAAATACGAGCAGTACTTC.

The chain recombines TRBV28 with TRBJ2-7; 8 bases map to TRBD1. Looked up from germline, CDR1 is MDHEN and CDR2 is SYDVKM. Trimming removed 4 bases from V and 4 bases from J; junction bases left unmatched: 9. CDR3 length: 15 residues. CDR3 loop: CASSYDRGQVYEQYF. DNA of the CDR3: TGTGCCAGCAGTTATGACAGGGGTCAAGTATACGAGCAGTACTTC.

This chain uses TRBV6-6 with TRBJ2-7, with TRBD1 identical over 10 bases. This CDR3 has 15 residues. V was pared by 0 bases and J by 3 bases, with 2 bases of the junction left unmatched. Germline CDR1 reads MNHNY; CDR2 reads SVGAGI (reference sequence). CDR3 nucleotide sequence: TGTGCCAGCAGTTACTCGGGACAGGGGTTCTACGAGCAGTACTTC. It encodes CASSYSGQGFYEQYF.

Only one count was recorded for this clone. The chain links TRBV4-1 to TRBJ2-5; D possibly corresponds to TRBD1 (5 bases). In germline, CDR1 is MGHRA, CDR2 YSYEKL. This CDR3 has 15 residues. V was cut by 0 bases and J by 1 base, with 9 bases left in between. The CDR3 DNA is TGCGCCAGCAGCCAAGAAGGGGCAGTCCAAGAGACCCAGTACTTC. Translated: CASSQEGAVQETQYF.

The DNA of the CDR3 is TGTGCCAGCAGCCCCGGGACAGATGTCCCCCAGCCCCAGCATTTT. It is translated as CASSPGTDVPQPQHF. The rearrangement uses TRBV6-2 or TRBV6-3 and TRBJ1-5; 7 bases are shared with TRBD1. CDR3 length equals 15 residues. Germline CDR1 and CDR2: MNHEY and SVGEGT. After removal of 6 bases from V and 7 bases from J, the junction contained 12 bases not matched to a gene.

V and J are TRBV6-5 and TRBJ2-3; 7 positions agree with TRBD2. CDR1 is MNHEY, CDR2 SVGAGI, per germline. Losses at the gene ends were 8 bases for V and 5 bases for J; bases not matched to a gene: 10. CDR3 size: 14 residues. The CDR3 sequence: CASSRRESGDTQYF. The CDR3 DNA is TGTGCCAGCTCTCGGCGGGAGAGTGGAGATACGCAGTATTTT.

This clone was picked up one time. The V call is TRBV27, the J call TRBJ2-3, with TRBD2 identical over 7 bases. CDR1 is MNHEY and CDR2 is SMNVEV in the germline V gene (reference sequence). Trimming took 5 bases from V and 0 from J; bases not matched to a gene: 11. CDR3 length: 17 residues. The CDR3 DNA sequence: TGTGCCAGCAGTCCTCGTTATCTAGCGGAGAGCACAGATACGCAGTATTTT. Its translation is CASSPRYLAESTDTQYF.